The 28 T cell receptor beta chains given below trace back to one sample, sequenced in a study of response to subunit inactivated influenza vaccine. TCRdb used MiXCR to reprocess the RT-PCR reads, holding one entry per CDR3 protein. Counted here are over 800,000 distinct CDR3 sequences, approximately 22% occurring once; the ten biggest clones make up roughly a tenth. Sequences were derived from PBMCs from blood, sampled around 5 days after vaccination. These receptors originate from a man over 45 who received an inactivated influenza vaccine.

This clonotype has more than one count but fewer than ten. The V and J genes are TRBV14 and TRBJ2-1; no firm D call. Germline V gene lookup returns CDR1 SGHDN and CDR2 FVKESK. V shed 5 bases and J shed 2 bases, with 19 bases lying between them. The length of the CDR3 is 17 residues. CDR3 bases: TGTGCCAGCAGCATCCGGGCCTTAAAAGGCCCCTACAATGAGCAGTTCTTC. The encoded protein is CASSIRALKGPYNEQFF.

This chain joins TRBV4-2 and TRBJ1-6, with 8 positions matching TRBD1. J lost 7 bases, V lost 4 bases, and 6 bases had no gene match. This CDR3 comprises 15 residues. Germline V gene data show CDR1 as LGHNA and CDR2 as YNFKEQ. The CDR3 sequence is CASSLMTGVNSPLHF. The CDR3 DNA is TGTGCCAGCAGCCTGATGACAGGGGTAAATTCACCCCTCCACTTT.

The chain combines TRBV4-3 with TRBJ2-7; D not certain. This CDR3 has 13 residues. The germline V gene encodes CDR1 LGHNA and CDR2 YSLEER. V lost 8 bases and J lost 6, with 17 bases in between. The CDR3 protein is CASSAKIDSEQYF. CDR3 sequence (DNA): TGCGCCAGCTCGGCGAAAATCGATTCCGAGCAGTACTTC.

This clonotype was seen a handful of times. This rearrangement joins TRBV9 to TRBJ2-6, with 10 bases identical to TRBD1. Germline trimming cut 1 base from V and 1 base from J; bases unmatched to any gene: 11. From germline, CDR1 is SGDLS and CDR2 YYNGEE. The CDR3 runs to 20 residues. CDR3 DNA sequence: TGTGCCAGCAGCGTAAGGGACAGGGGCCATAAGTGGTCTGGGGCCAACGTCCTGACTTTC. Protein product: CASSVRDRGHKWSGANVLTF.

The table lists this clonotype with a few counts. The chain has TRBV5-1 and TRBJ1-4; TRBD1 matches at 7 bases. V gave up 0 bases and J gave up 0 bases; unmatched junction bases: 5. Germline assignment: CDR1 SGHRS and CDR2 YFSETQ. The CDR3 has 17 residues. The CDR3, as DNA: TGCGCCAGCAGCTTGGCCCCAGGGGGTGCAACTAATGAAAAACTGTTTTTT. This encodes CASSLAPGGATNEKLFF.

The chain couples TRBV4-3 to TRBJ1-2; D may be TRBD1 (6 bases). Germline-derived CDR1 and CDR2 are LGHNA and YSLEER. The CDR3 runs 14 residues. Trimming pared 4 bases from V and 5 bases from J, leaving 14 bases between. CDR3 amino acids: CASSPGTMFYGYTF. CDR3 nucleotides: TGCGCCAGCAGCCCCGGGACAATGTTTTATGGCTACACCTTC.

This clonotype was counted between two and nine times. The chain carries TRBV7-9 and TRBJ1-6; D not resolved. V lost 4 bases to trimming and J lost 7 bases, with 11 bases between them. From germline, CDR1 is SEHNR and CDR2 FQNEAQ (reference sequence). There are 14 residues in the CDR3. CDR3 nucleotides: TGTGCCAGCAGCTCCTTATCCCCAAATTCACCCCTCCACTTT. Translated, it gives CASSSLSPNSPLHF.

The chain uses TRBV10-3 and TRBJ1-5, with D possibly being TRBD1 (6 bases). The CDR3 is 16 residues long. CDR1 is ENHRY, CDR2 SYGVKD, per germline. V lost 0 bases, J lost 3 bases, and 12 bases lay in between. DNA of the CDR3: TGTGCCATCAGTGAGTCGGGACACTCTCTCAATCAGCCCCAGCATTTT. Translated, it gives CAISESGHSLNQPQHF.

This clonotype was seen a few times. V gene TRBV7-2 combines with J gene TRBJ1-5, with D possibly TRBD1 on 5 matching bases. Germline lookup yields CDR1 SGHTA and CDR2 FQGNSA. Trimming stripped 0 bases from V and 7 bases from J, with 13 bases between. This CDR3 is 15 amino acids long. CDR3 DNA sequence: TGTGCCAGCAGCTTAGCAGGGGCTCGGGAGCAGCCCCAGCATTTT. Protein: CASSLAGAREQPQHF. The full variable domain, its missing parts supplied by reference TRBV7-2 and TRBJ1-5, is GAGVSQSPSNKVTEKGKDVELRCDPISGHTALYWYRQSLGQGLEFLIYFQGNSAPDKSGLPSDRFSAERTGGSVSTLTIQRTQQEDSAVYLCASSLAGAREQPQHFGDGTRLSIL.

CDR3 nucleotide sequence: TGTGCCAGCAGCTCGTACCTGAATGAGCAGTTCTTC. It codes for CASSSYLNEQFF. J is TRBJ2-1 and V is TRBV5-5; D unresolved. V was cut by 3 bases and J by 7 bases, with 8 bases left in between. Germline V gene lookup returns CDR1 SGHKS and CDR2 YYEKEE (reference sequence). The CDR3 has 12 residues.

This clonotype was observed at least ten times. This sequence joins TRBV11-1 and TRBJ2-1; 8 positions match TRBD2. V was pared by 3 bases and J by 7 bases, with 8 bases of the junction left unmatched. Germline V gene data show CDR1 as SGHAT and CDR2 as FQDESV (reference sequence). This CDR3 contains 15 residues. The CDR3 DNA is TGTGCCAGCAGCTTGGGTAGCGGGGATTGGAATGAGCAGTTCTTC. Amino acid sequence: CASSLGSGDWNEQFF.

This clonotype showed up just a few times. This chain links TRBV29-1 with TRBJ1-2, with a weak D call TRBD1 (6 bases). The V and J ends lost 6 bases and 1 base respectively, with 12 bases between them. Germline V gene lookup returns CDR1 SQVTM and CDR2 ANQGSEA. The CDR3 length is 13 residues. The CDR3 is CSVLTGLNYGYTF. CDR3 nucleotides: TGCAGCGTACTGACAGGTCTTAACTATGGCTACACCTTC.

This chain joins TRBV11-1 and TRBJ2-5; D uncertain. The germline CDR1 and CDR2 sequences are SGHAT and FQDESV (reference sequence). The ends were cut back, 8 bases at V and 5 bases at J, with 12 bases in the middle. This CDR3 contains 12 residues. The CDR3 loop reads CASEAVSETQYF. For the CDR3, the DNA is TGTGCCAGCGAGGCCGTTTCTGAGACCCAGTACTTC. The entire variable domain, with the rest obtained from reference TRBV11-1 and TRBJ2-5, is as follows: EAEVAQSPRYKITEKSQAVAFWCDPISGHATLYWYRQILGQGPELLVQFQDESVVDDSQLPKDRFSAERLKGVDSTLKIQPAELGDSAMYLCASEAVSETQYFGPGTRLLVL.

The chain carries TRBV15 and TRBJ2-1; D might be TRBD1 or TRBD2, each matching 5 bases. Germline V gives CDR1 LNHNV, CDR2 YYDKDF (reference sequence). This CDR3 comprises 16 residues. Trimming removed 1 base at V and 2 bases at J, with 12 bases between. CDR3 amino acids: CATSRGLQGPYNEQFF. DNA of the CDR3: TGTGCCACCAGCAGAGGATTGCAGGGACCCTACAATGAGCAGTTCTTC.

The CDR3 bases are TGCGCCAGCAGCTTGGTCGGGGGCGAGTACGAGCAGTACTTC. Protein product: CASSLVGGEYEQYF. The rearrangement uses TRBV5-1 and TRBJ2-7; D is perhaps TRBD1 or TRBD2 (6 bases each). Germline values: CDR1 SGHRS, CDR2 YFSETQ. The CDR3 is made up of 14 amino acids. Trimming pared 0 bases from V and 4 bases from J, leaving 11 bases between.

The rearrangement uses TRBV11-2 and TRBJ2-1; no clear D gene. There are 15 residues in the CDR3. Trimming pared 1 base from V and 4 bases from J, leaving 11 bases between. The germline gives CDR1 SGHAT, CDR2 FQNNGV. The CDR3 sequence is CASSLAGNYYNEQFF. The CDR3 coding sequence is TGTGCCAGCAGCTTAGCTGGCAACTATTACAATGAGCAGTTCTTC.

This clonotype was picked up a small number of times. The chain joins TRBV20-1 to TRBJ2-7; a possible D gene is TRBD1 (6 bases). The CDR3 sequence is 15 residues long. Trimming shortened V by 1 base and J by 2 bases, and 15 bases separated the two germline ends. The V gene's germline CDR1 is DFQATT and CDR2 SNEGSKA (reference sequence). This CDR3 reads CSARAPGQKTYEQYF. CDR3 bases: TGCAGTGCTAGAGCCCCGGGACAAAAGACCTACGAGCAGTACTTC.

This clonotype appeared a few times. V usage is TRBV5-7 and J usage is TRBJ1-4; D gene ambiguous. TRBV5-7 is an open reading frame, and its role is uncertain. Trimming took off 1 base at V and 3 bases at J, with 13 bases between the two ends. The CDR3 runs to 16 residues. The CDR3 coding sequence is TGTGCCAGCAGCTTGAAGCCCCGGGTTCCTAATGAAAAACTGTTTTTT. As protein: CASSLKPRVPNEKLFF.

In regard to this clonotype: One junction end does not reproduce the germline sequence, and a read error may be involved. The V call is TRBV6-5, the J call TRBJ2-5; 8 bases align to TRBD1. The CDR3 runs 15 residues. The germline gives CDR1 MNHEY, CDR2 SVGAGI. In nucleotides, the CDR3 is TGTGCCAGCAGTTACTCCCGGACAGGGCAAGGGACCCAGTACTTC. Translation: CASSYSRTGQGTQYF.

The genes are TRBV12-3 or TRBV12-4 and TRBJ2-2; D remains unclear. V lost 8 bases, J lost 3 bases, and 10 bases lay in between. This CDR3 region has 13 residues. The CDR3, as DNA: TGTGCCAGCGGGAAAAGGGACACCGGGGAGCTGTTTTTT. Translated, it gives CASGKRDTGELFF.

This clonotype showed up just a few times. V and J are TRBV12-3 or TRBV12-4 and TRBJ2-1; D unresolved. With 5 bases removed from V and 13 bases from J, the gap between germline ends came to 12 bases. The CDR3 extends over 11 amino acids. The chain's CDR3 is CASSEPQTQFF. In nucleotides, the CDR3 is TGTGCCAGCAGTGAGCCCCAGACCCAGTTCTTC.

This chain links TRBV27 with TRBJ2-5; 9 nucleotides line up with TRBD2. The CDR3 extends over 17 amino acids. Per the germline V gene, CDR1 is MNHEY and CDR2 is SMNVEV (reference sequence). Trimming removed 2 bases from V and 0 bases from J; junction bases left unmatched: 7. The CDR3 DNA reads TGTGCCAGCAGTTTAACATCTAGCGGGGCTTACCAAGAGACCCAGTACTTC. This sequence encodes CASSLTSSGAYQETQYF.

In DNA form, the CDR3 reads TGTGCCAGCAGCCAAGATCTAGTCGTGGGGGAAGCTTTCTTT. This translates into CASSQDLVVGEAFF. This chain uses TRBV4-2 with TRBJ1-1; D is undetermined. The CDR3 length is 14 residues. V was clipped by 0 bases and J by 8 bases, with 13 bases between them. Germline lookup yields CDR1 LGHNA and CDR2 YNFKEQ.

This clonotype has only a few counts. The CDR3 DNA is TGTGCCAGCAGTCTTAACCTAGCGCTGTACCAAGAGACCCAGTACTTC. It translates to CASSLNLALYQETQYF. J is TRBJ2-5 and V is TRBV7-2; possibly TRBD2 for D (6 bases). V was shortened by 6 bases and J by 0 bases, with 17 bases between the two germline ends. In germline, CDR1 is SGHTA, CDR2 FQGNSA. The CDR3 contains 16 residues.

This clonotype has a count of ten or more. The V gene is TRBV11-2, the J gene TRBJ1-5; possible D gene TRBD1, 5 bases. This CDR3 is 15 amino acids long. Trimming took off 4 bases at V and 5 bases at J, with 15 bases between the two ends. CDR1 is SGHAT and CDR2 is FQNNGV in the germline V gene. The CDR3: CASSSGPDNYQPQHF. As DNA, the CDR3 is TGTGCCAGCAGCTCAGGGCCGGATAACTATCAGCCCCAGCATTTT.

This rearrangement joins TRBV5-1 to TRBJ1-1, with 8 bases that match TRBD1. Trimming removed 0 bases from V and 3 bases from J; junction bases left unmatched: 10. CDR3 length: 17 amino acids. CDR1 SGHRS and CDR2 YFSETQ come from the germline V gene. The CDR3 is CASSLVGQGALDTEAFF. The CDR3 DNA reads TGCGCCAGCAGCTTGGTAGGGCAGGGGGCTCTGGACACTGAAGCTTTCTTT.

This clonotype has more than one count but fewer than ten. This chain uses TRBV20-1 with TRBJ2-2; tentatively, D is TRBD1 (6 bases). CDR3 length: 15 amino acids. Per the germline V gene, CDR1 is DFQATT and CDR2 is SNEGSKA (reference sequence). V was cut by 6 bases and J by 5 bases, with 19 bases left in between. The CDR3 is CSAGDHRVLTGELFF. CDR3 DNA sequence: TGCAGTGCAGGGGACCACAGGGTCCTTACCGGGGAGCTGTTTTTT.

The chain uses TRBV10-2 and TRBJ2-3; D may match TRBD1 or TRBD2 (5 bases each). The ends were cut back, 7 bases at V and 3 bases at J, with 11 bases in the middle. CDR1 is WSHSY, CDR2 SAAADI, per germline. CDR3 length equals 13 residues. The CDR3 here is CASNRDRTDTQYF. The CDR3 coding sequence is TGCGCCAGCAACCGGGACCGGACAGATACGCAGTATTTT.